The present TCR beta chain was sequenced within a study of T cells in Graves' hyperthyroidism and ophthalmopathy (dated by TCRdb to about 2019). With regard to the full study: Peripheral blood was sampled at the time of initial diagnosis, prior to any treatment. A discovery cohort of about 100 patients, roughly 45 with Graves' ophthalmopathy and about 58 with stable Graves' hyperthyroidism, was used to find distinguishing TCR V-J signatures. Prospective prediction of ophthalmopathy was tested in an independent validation cohort of 18 to 20 hyperthyroidism patients and 15 to 17 patients who later progressed to ophthalmopathy. The roughly 100 discovery patients were randomly divided into training and test sets at a 7:3 ratio. In several Graves' hyperthyroidism patients, the study also compared T-cell repertoires from thyroid tissue with T-cell repertoires from blood. After sampling, hyperthyroidism patients received methimazole starting at 30 mg daily, and ophthalmopathy patients received high-dose intravenous methylprednisolone. The paper describes TCR Vbeta CDR3 sequencing of fewer than 150 peripheral blood samples, made up of 43 ophthalmopathy patients, approximately 73 hyperthyroidism patients and roughly 17 progressor patients. Beyond this particular receptor, the publication reports: Ophthalmopathy was separated from stable hyperthyroidism by a 13 V-J signature model, with over 85% sensitivity and roughly 81% specificity obtained in cross-validation and 80%/75% obtained in testing. Sample size was not statistically predetermined, and blinding of investigators to group allocation was not performed. In validation, the model predicted progression to ophthalmopathy a median of 6.5 months before onset, with roughly 68% sensitivity and around 76% specificity. Most expanded thyroid clonotypes (frequency above 0.001) were also detected in blood, suggesting blood repertoires may reflect thyroid immune responses.

Ophthalmopathy patients had moderately to severely active disease, with a Clinical Activity Score of 3 or more, a NOSPECS grade of 4 or more, and a disease duration of less than 3 months. Exclusion was applied to patients with uncontrolled infections, other autoimmune diseases, pregnancy or lactation. Diagnoses were based on clinical symptoms, serum thyroxine and TRAb, thyroid ultrasound and orbital computed tomography. PBMCs were separated from roughly 10 ml of fresh peripheral blood using Ficoll-Paque density gradient centrifugation. Total RNA was extracted with Trizol reagent, and quality was checked on an Agilent 2100 Bioanalyzer. The TCR beta CDR3 regions were amplified from the RNA transcripts. For the first round of RT-PCR on the TCR CDR3, the HTBI primer set was used together with the Qiagen OneStep RT-PCR kit. Libraries were constructed in a second round of multiplex PCR, after which size selection and purification were performed. Libraries were sequenced paired-end with 100 bp reads on an Illumina HiSeq2000. Concerning the study's data processing: SOAPnuke was used to process the raw data, throwing out any read that contained adapters or uncalled bases, had a mean Phred below 15, or lacked an exact constant-primer or identifier match. COPE v1.2.5 was used to merge the high-quality paired reads, and each unique nucleotide sequence was defined as a clonotype. MiTCR v1.1 was used to align clonotypes to the IMGT TRBV, TRBD and TRBJ reference segments. The analysis included only V-J combinations with a frequency above 0.0001, which together covered around 99% of the repertoires. A TCS score was defined as the ratio between F50 (clonal expansion) and ExV (chaos), using BLOSUM62-based TCRdist between CDR3 peptides within each V-J. Welch's t-statistics and random forest reduced roughly 540 V-J features to roughly 13, which were used in a naive Bayes classifier (R e1071). Thyroid-blood repertoire similarity was quantified with the Morisita-Horn index. TCRdb trimmed public reads at Q25 via fastp, called clones via MiXCR and kept in-frame beta chains. Rows with a matching CDR3 protein are joined into one entry that keeps the most common DNA and genes. The V and J calls come from TCRdb's annotation, not from the publication. Recorded for this sample are around 610,000 distinct CDR3 sequences; roughly 15% of them occurred a single time. The ten largest clones capture 4% to 5.5% of the sample.

Remarks on this clonotype: Its antigen is currently not known. Within one base of it there is no much larger clone, and no base qualities were kept.

The sequenced sample was blood. This clonotype originated in a middle-aged woman with Graves' ophthalmopathy.

Here is the DNA: TGTGCCAGTAGTATAGCCAGGGGGCAGAACACTGAAGCTTTCTTT. Its protein is CASSIARGQNTEAFF. The sequence joins TRBV19 to TRBJ1-1; 8 nucleotides in the junction match TRBD1. CDR1 and CDR2 are drawn from the germline V gene (reference sequence): LNHDA, SQIVND. Germline trimming amounts to 1 base on V and 1 base on J, with 2 as the count of junction bases outside the gene matches. Counted from cysteine to phenylalanine, this CDR3 has 15 amino acids. Only CDR3 DNA is held: 45 bases, read in frame from base 1.